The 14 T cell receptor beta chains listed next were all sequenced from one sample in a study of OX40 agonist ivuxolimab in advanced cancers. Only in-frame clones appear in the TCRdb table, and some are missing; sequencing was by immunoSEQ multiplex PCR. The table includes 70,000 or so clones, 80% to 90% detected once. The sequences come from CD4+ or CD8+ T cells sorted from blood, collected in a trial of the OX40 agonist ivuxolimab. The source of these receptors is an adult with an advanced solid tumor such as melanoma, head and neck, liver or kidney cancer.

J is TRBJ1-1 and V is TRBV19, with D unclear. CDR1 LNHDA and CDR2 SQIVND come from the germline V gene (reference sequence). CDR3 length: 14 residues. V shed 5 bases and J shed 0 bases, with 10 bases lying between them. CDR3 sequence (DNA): TGTGCCAGTAGTCCCACAGTTATGAACACTGAAGCTTTCTTT. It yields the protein CASSPTVMNTEAFF. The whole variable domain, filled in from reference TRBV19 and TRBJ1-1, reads DGGITQSPKYLFRKEGQNVTLSCEQNLNHDAMYWYRQDPGQGLRLIYYSQIVNDFQKGDIAEGYSVSREKKESFPLTVTSAQKNPTAFYLCASSPTVMNTEAFFGQGTRLTVV.

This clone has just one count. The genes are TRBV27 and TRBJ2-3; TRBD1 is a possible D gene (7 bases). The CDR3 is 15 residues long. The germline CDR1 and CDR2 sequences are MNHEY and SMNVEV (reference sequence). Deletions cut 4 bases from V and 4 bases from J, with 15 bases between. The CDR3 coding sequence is TGTGCCAGCAGTTACCGGACAGGAGGGGCAGATACGCAGTATTTT. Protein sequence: CASSYRTGGADTQYF.

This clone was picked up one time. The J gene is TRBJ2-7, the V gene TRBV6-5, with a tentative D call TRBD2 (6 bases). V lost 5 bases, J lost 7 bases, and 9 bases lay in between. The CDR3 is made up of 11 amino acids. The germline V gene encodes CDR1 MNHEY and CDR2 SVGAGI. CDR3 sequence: CASSAGFEQYF. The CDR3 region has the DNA TGTGCCAGCAGTGCGGGATTTGAGCAGTACTTC.

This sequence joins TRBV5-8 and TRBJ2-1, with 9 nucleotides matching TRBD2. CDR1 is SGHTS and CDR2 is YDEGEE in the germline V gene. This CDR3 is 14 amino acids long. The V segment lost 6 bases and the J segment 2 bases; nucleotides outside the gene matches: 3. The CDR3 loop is CASILAGPYNEQFF. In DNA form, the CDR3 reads TGTGCCAGCATCCTAGCGGGGCCCTACAATGAGCAGTTCTTC.

The CDR3 reads CASTRAGSGDTQYF. The CDR3, as DNA: TGTGCCAGCACTAGAGCGGGGTCGGGAGATACGCAGTATTTT. The gene calls are TRBV2 and TRBJ2-3; 7 nucleotides match TRBD2. The CDR3 extends over 14 amino acids. V gave up 7 bases and J gave up 5 bases; unmatched junction bases: 9. Germline V lookup: CDR1 SNHLY, CDR2 FYNNEI.

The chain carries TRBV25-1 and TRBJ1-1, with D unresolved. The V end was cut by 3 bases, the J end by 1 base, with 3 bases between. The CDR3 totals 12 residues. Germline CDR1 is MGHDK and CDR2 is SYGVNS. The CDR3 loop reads CASSDPNTEAFF. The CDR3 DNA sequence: TGTGCCAGCAGTGACCCGAACACTGAAGCTTTCTTT.

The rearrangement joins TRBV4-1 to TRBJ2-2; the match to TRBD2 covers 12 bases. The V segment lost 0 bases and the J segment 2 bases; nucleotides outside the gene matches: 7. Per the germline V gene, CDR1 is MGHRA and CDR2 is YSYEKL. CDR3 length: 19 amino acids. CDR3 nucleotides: TGCGCCAGCAGCCAAGATCCCCGACTAGCGGGAGTTAACACCGGGGAGCTGTTTTTT. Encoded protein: CASSQDPRLAGVNTGELFF.

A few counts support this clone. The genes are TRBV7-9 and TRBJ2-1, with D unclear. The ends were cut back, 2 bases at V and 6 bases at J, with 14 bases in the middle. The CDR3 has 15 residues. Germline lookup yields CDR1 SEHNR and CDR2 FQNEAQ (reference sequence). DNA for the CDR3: TGTGCCAGCAGCTTAACTGGGGTGGCCGGCAATGAGCAGTTCTTC. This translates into CASSLTGVAGNEQFF.

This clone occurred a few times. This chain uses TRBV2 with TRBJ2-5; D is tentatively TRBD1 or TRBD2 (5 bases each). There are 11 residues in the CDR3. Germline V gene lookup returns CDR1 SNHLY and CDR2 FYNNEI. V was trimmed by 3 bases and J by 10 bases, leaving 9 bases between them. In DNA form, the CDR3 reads TGTGCCAGCAGTGACGAGGGGAACCAGTACTTC. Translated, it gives CASSDEGNQYF.

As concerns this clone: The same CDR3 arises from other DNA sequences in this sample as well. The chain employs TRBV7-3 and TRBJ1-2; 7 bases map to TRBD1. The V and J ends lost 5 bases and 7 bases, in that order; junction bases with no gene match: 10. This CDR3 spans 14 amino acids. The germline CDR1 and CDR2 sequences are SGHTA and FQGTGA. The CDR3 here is CASSPTGSPGGYTF. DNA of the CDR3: TGTGCCAGCAGCCCGACAGGGTCCCCCGGTGGCTACACCTTC.

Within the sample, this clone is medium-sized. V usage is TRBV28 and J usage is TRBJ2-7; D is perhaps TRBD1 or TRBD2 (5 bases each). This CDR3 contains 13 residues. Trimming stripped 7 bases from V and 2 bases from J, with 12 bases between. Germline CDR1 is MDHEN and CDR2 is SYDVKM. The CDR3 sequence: CASKWGIAYEQYF. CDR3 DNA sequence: TGTGCCAGCAAGTGGGGGATAGCCTACGAGCAGTACTTC.

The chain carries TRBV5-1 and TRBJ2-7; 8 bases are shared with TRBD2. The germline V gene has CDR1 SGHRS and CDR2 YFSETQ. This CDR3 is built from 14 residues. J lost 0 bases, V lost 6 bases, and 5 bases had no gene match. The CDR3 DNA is TGCGCCAGCACGCTAAGCGGGAGCTCCTACGAGCAGTACTTC. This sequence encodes CASTLSGSSYEQYF.

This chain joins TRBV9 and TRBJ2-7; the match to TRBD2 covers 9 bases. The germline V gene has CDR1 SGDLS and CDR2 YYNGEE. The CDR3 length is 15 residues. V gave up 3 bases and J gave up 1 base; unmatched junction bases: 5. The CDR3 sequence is CASSAGLAHSYEQYF. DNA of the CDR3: TGTGCCAGCAGCGCGGGACTAGCTCATTCCTACGAGCAGTACTTC.

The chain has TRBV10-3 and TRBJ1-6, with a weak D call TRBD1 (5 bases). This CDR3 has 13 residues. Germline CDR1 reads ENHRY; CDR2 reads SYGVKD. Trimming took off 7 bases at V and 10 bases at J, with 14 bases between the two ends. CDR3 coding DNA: TGTGCCATCAAGCGGGGGTTGGGGTCACCCCTCCACTTT. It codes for CAIKRGLGSPLHF.